This T cell receptor beta chain was documented in a study of blood T cell repertoires in COVID-19. Turning to the study itself: The analysed material was cDNA or gDNA that came from T cells, B-cell-depleted T cells, or PBMCs.

Under the authors' procedure: Reference gene primer amplification gave estimated nucleated cell counts. Method: immunoSEQ multiplex PCR; TCRdb's copy keeps in-frame clones and lacks some. V and J calls and clone size are those listed in that table; D and trimming were worked out from the DNA. The data show 250,000 to 300,000 clones, around 90% seen once. The length of the CDR3 is 14 residues. Germline V gives CDR1 SGHDT, CDR2 YYEEEE. Trimming stripped 2 bases from V and 3 bases from J, with 12 bases between. All enrollees were roughly 18 to 89 years old and from 20 to 25 US areas. The source material was PBMCs or T cells enriched from blood (not recorded which). The TCR comes from a woman between 40 and 50 years old who had recovered from COVID-19. The chain employs TRBV5-6 and TRBJ2-7; D might be TRBD1 (5 bases). CDR3 sequence reads: CASSLTGLNYEQYF. The CDR3 DNA reads TGTGCCAGCAGCTTAACAGGCCTGAACTACGAGCAGTACTTC. The entire variable domain, with the rest obtained from reference TRBV5-6 and TRBJ2-7, is as follows: DAGVTQSPTHLIKTRGQQVTLRCSPKSGHDTVSWYQQALGQGPQFIFQYYEEEERQRGNFPDRFSGHQFPNYSSELNVNALLLGDSALYLCASSLTGLNYEQYFGPGTRLTVT.